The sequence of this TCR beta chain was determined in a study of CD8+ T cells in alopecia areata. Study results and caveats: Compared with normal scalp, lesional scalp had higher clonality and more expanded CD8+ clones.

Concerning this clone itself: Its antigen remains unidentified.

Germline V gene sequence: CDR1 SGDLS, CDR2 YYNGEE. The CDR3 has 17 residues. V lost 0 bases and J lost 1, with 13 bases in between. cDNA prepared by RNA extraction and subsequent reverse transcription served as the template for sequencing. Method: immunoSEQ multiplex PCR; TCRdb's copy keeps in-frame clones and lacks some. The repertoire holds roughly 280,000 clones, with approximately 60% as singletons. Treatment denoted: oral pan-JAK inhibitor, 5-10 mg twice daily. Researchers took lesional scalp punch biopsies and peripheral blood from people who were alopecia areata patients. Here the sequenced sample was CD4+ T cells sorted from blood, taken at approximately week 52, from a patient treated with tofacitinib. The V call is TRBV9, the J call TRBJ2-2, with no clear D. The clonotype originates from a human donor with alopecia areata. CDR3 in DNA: TGTGCCAGCAGCGTAGCTACGGGTTCCCTGAACACCGGGGAGCTGTTTTTT. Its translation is CASSVATGSLNTGELFF.